What follows is one TCR beta chain and its context. The target antigen is unknown. Use of 60 Vbeta and 13 Jbeta primers characterized the PCR. Generated by immunoSEQ multiplex PCR, the TCRdb table keeps only in-frame clones and is missing some. This sample's table has tens of thousands of clones. The sample comes from a study of cytomegalovirus exposure and HLA in healthy donors. Study-wide results and limits: Previously analyzed data showed that most TCR beta V segments were productive at a frequency of about 87% or about 30%.

The specimen sequenced was PBMCs. The source of this sequence is a young man in good health and CMV-seronegative.

This CDR3 is CASSLFGVNTEAFF. As DNA, the CDR3 is TGCGCCAGCAGCTTATTCGGGGTGAACACTGAAGCTTTCTTT. The J gene is TRBJ1-1, the V gene TRBV5-1; no firm D call. V was trimmed by 2 bases and J by 0 bases, leaving 8 bases between them. There are 14 residues in the CDR3. CDR1 is SGHRS and CDR2 is YFSETQ in the germline V gene.